This T cell receptor (beta chain) appears in the sequencing data of a study of T cell repertoires in cytomegalovirus infection. Turning to the study itself: Evidence of both CMV infection and a matching HLA type came from public TCR beta signatures.

The CDR3 is made up of 17 amino acids. CDR1 SGHTA and CDR2 FQGNSA come from the germline V gene. After removal of 2 bases from V and 1 base from J, the junction contained 6 bases not matched to a gene. This clonotype was picked up many times. Its specificity is unknown. Overall study results and limits: HLA-C-restricted CMV-specific TCR beta clonotypes prevailed in the ex vivo response. The cumulative frequency of public TCR beta families identified carriers of CMV plus the relevant HLA.

TCRdb processed the reads anew with MiXCR; each CDR3 protein has one entry. The table shows over 300,000 distinct CDR3 sequences, with 15% to 20% occurring only once. J is TRBJ2-7 and V is TRBV7-2; TRBD1 agrees at 12 bases. The clonotype was recovered from a human donor in good health (CMV status not recorded). Some clones in this sample may be carry-over from other donors' samples. The sample comprised PBMCs. In nucleotides, the CDR3 is TGTGCCAGCAGCTTAAGTGGGACAGGGGGCCTGTCCTACGAGCAGTACTTC. This codes for CASSLSGTGGLSYEQYF. Variable domain in full (rest from reference TRBV7-2 and TRBJ2-7): GAGVSQSPSNKVTEKGKDVELRCDPISGHTALYWYRQSLGQGLEFLIYFQGNSAPDKSGLPSDRFSAERTGGSVSTLTIQRTQQEDSAVYLCASSLSGTGGLSYEQYFGPGTRLTVT.